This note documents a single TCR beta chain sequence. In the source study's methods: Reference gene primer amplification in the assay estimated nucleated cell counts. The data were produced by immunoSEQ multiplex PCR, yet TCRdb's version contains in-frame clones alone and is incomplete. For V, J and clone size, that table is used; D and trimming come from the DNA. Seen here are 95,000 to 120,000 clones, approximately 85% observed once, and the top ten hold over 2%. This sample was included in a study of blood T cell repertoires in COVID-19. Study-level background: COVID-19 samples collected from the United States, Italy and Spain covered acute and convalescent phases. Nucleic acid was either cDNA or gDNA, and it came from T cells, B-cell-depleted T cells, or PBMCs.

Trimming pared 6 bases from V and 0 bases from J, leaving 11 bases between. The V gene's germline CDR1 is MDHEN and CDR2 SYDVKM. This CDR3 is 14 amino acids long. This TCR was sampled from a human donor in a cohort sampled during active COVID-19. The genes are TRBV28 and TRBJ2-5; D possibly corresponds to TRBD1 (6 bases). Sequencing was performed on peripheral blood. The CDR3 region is CASRLQGYQETQYF. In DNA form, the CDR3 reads TGTGCCAGCAGATTACAGGGCTACCAAGAGACCCAGTACTTC. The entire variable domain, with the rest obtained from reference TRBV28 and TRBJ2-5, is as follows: DVKVTQSSRYLVKRTGEKVFLECVQDMDHENMFWYRQDPGLGLRLIYFSYDVKMKEKGDIPEGYSVSREKKERFSLILESASTNQTSMYLCASRLQGYQETQYFGPGTRLLVL.